The next 29 T cell receptor beta chains were all read from a single sample in a study of PD-L1 blockade in urothelial cancer. Sample time point: peripheral blood 6 weeks after treatment start. The table came from immunoSEQ multiplex PCR; TCRdb's copy has only in-frame clones and leaves some out. The profile shows more than 60,000 clones, around nine tenths of them singletons. The input for sequencing was PBMCs, taken around atezolizumab (anti-PD-L1) treatment. The receptors were gathered from a man aged 60 to 69 with urothelial cancer.

The chain couples TRBV5-1 to TRBJ2-1; 10 bases line up with TRBD2. Germline CDR1 and CDR2: SGHRS and YFSETQ. The CDR3 is 15 amino acids. The V gene end was trimmed by 0 bases and the J gene end by 4 bases; junction bases not matched to a gene: 1. The CDR3 protein is CASSLGAGGYNEQFF. For the CDR3, the DNA is TGCGCCAGCAGCTTGGGAGCGGGGGGGTACAATGAGCAGTTCTTC.

A remark on this clone: At one end, the junction sequence differs from germline, possibly due to a read error. The rearrangement links TRBV7-9 to TRBJ2-4; D not certain. The CDR3 has 11 amino acids. CDR1 is SEHNR and CDR2 is FQNEAQ in the germline V gene (reference sequence). CDR3 amino acids: CASSYGGAVHF. DNA for the CDR3: TGTGCCAGCAGCTACGGCGGAGCCGTACACTTC.

CDR3 amino acids: CASSAGTLAGYF. For the CDR3, the DNA is TGCGCCAGCAGCGCGGGGACCTTGGCGGGGTACTTC. The chain links TRBV5-1 to TRBJ2-5, with D possibly being TRBD2 (6 bases). The germline gives CDR1 SGHRS, CDR2 YFSETQ. There are 12 residues in the CDR3. With 4 bases removed from V and 13 bases from J, the gap between germline ends came to 17 bases.

The chain has TRBV15 and TRBJ2-5; TRBD2 matches at 9 bases. The CDR3 runs to 18 residues. Germline assignment: CDR1 LNHNV and CDR2 YYDKDF (reference sequence). With V trimmed by 1 base and J by 1 base, 10 bases remained unmatched. The CDR3 bases are TGTGCCACCAGCAGAGGTTTTAGCGGGAGAGTTCTCCAAGAGACCCAGTACTTC. Encoded protein: CATSRGFSGRVLQETQYF.

The rearrangement joins TRBV5-1 to TRBJ1-4; D perhaps matches TRBD1 (6 bases). Germline-derived CDR1 and CDR2 are SGHRS and YFSETQ. CDR3 size: 14 residues. Trimming stripped 1 base from V and 4 bases from J, with 8 bases between. In nucleotides, the CDR3 is TGCGCCAGCAGCTTGACAGGGTTTAATGAAAAACTGTTTTTT. It translates to CASSLTGFNEKLFF.

This rearrangement joins TRBV7-6 to TRBJ1-2, with a possible D match to TRBD1 (6 bases). Deletions cut 5 bases from V and 1 base from J, with 8 bases between. The CDR3 consists of 13 residues. Germline-derived CDR1 and CDR2 are SGHVS and FNYEAQ. The CDR3 DNA is TGTGCCAGCAGCCAGGGGAGTAACTATGGCTACACCTTC. This codes for CASSQGSNYGYTF.

The chain joins TRBV30 to TRBJ1-1; 9 nucleotides agree with TRBD1. The CDR3 is 16 amino acids. J was trimmed by 11 bases and V by 0 bases; bases with no gene match: 16. Looked up from germline, CDR1 is GTSNPN and CDR2 is SVGIG (reference sequence). The CDR3 protein is CAWSVGTGISLNEAFF. As DNA, the CDR3 is TGTGCCTGGAGTGTCGGGACAGGGATCTCACTGAACGAGGCTTTCTTT.

The CDR3: CAGNGQGGTEAFF. CDR3 DNA: TGTGCCGGCAACGGGCAGGGGGGCACTGAAGCTTTCTTT. J is TRBJ1-1 and V is TRBV25-1, with TRBD1 matching 7 bases. Germline V lookup: CDR1 MGHDK, CDR2 SYGVNS. The CDR3 totals 13 residues. V shed 11 bases and J 4 bases; nucleotides not matched to a gene: 10.

V gene TRBV11-3 combines with J gene TRBJ1-2, with D perhaps TRBD1 (5 bases). The CDR3 spans 15 residues. Germline CDR1 and CDR2: SGHNT and YENEEA. Trimming left V 4 bases short and J 0 bases short, with 12 bases between. CDR3 amino acids: CASSYYRLANYGYTF. CDR3 sequence (DNA): TGTGCCAGCAGCTACTACAGGCTAGCTAACTATGGCTACACCTTC. Using reference TRBV11-3 and TRBJ1-2 for the parts outside the CDR3, the full variable domain is EAGVVQSPRYKIIEKKQPVAFWCNPISGHNTLYWYLQNLGQGPELLIRYENEEAVDDSQLPKDRFSAERLKGVDSTLKIQPAELGDSAVYLCASSYYRLANYGYTFGSGTRLTVV.

This sequence joins TRBV30 and TRBJ1-4; possibly TRBD1 for D (6 bases). Between the trimmed V and J ends, which lost 3 bases and 4 bases, there was a span of 15 bases. The length of the CDR3 is 15 residues. In germline, CDR1 is GTSNPN, CDR2 SVGIG (reference sequence). As DNA, the CDR3 is TGTGCCTGGAGCCTATACAGGGTTGGTAATGAAAAACTGTTTTTT. Translation: CAWSLYRVGNEKLFF.

This sequence joins TRBV27 and TRBJ2-1; possibly TRBD1 for D (6 bases). The CDR3 runs to 14 residues. Germline V gives CDR1 MNHEY, CDR2 SMNVEV (reference sequence). The V end was cut by 5 bases, the J end by 2 bases, with 10 bases between. CDR3 residues: CASSLGTTYNEQFF. The DNA of the CDR3 is TGTGCCAGCAGTCTAGGGACAACCTACAATGAGCAGTTCTTC.

The rearrangement links TRBV2 to TRBJ2-3; TRBD1 matches at 12 bases. Germline trimming cut 7 bases from V and 4 bases from J; bases unmatched to any gene: 3. Germline V lookup: CDR1 SNHLY, CDR2 FYNNEI. CDR3 length equals 14 residues. CDR3: CASKGDRGPDTQYF. The CDR3 region has the DNA TGTGCCAGCAAAGGGGACAGGGGGCCAGATACGCAGTATTTT.

J is TRBJ1-1 and V is TRBV28, with TRBD1 matching over 7 bases. The germline gives CDR1 MDHEN, CDR2 SYDVKM. V was clipped by 4 bases and J by 4 bases; unmatched bases: 12. The CDR3 totals 16 residues. DNA of the CDR3: TGTGCCAGCAGTTACCTACAGGGGCCCGTCGGCACTGAAGCTTTCTTT. Its protein product is CASSYLQGPVGTEAFF.

The V gene is TRBV28, the J gene TRBJ1-5; weak D call: TRBD1 (6 bases). V was cut by 1 base and J by 7 bases, with 23 bases left in between. The germline V gene has CDR1 MDHEN and CDR2 SYDVKM. This CDR3 has 18 amino acids. CDR3 in amino acids: CASSLSWGRSGTRQPQHF. As DNA, the CDR3 is TGTGCCAGCAGTTTATCTTGGGGGCGATCGGGCACCAGGCAGCCCCAGCATTTT.

This sequence joins TRBV19 and TRBJ1-2; no definite D call. Trimming removed 3 bases from V and 0 bases from J, with 8 bases in between. The CDR3 is made up of 14 amino acids. The germline CDR1 and CDR2 sequences are LNHDA and SQIVND (reference sequence). The CDR3 loop is CASSIGVANYGYTF. The CDR3 nucleotides read TGTGCCAGTAGTATCGGGGTGGCTAACTATGGCTACACCTTC. The full variable domain, rest sourced from reference TRBV19 and TRBJ1-2, is DGGITQSPKYLFRKEGQNVTLSCEQNLNHDAMYWYRQDPGQGLRLIYYSQIVNDFQKGDIAEGYSVSREKKESFPLTVTSAQKNPTAFYLCASSIGVANYGYTFGSGTRLTVV.

This chain connects TRBV9 to TRBJ2-4; D remains unclear. This CDR3 has 13 residues. Per germline, CDR1 SGDLS and CDR2 YYNGEE. V was trimmed by 4 bases and J by 9 bases, leaving 14 bases between them. The CDR3 region is CASSPPPGGIQYF. CDR3 DNA: TGTGCCAGCAGCCCGCCCCCCGGTGGCATTCAGTACTTC.

The rearrangement links TRBV5-1 to TRBJ2-5; 10 nucleotides match TRBD2. With V trimmed by 4 bases and J by 4 bases, 10 bases remained unmatched. The CDR3 runs to 16 residues. The V gene's germline CDR1 is SGHRS and CDR2 YFSETQ. The CDR3, as DNA: TGCGCCAGCAGCCCCCAGGGGGCTAGCGGGGGAGAGACCCAGTACTTC. Its translation is CASSPQGASGGETQYF.

This chain joins TRBV29-1 and TRBJ2-5; possibly TRBD2 for D (6 bases). Germline values: CDR1 SQVTM, CDR2 ANQGSEA. The CDR3 has 16 residues. V lost 4 bases and J lost 2, with 20 bases in between. This CDR3 is CSVGLERLVGQETQYF. CDR3 nucleotide sequence: TGCAGCGTTGGACTAGAACGGCTTGTCGGACAAGAGACCCAGTACTTC.

This sequence joins TRBV11-1 and TRBJ2-3; TRBD2 aligns across 7 bases. Germline V lookup: CDR1 SGHAT, CDR2 FQDESV (reference sequence). The CDR3 loop spans 17 amino acids. With V trimmed by 6 bases and J by 0 bases, 12 bases remained unmatched. The CDR3: CASSNPGTTPSTDTQYF. Here the CDR3 DNA reads TGTGCCAGCAGTAACCCCGGGACTACCCCTAGCACAGATACGCAGTATTTT.

CDR3 coding DNA: TGTGCCAGCAGCACTTTTCCCCGAGGAGTCTCTGGGGCCAACGTCCTGACTTTC. It yields the protein CASSTFPRGVSGANVLTF. The rearrangement joins TRBV7-2 to TRBJ2-6; D call uncertain. CDR1 and CDR2 from the germline V gene are SGHTA and FQGNSA. V was clipped by 5 bases and J by 0 bases, with 17 bases between them. The CDR3 sequence is 18 residues long. The complete variable domain, with remaining parts taken from reference TRBV7-2 and TRBJ2-6, reads GAGVSQSPSNKVTEKGKDVELRCDPISGHTALYWYRQSLGQGLEFLIYFQGNSAPDKSGLPSDRFSAERTGGSVSTLTIQRTQQEDSAVYLCASSTFPRGVSGANVLTFGAGSRLTVL.

This clone has a single count. Written as DNA, the CDR3 is TGTCCGAGGAAGAATGGATACGGAAACACCATATATTTT. Residues: CPRKNGYGNTIYF. The chain joins TRBV6-5 to TRBJ1-3; D gene uncertain. CDR3 length equals 13 residues. In germline, CDR1 is MNHEY, CDR2 SVGAGI.

The chain uses TRBV28 and TRBJ1-3, with D unclear. The CDR3 is 13 residues long. Germline CDR1 reads MDHEN; CDR2 reads SYDVKM. V lost 1 base to trimming and J lost 4 bases, with 5 bases between them. The DNA of the CDR3 is TGTGCCAGCAGTTTATTTCAAGGAAACACCATATATTTT. It translates to CASSLFQGNTIYF.

The gene calls are TRBV18 and TRBJ2-7; TRBD1 matches at 9 bases. The CDR3 totals 14 residues. CDR1 is KGHSH and CDR2 is LQKENI in the germline V gene. V shed 8 bases and J 2 bases; nucleotides not matched to a gene: 7. CDR3 region: CASARDRATYEQYF. The CDR3 DNA is TGTGCCAGCGCTCGGGACAGGGCTACCTACGAGCAGTACTTC.

A few counts support this clone. CDR3 in DNA: TGTGCCAGCAGCTCCGACTCCTTTCGGCTAGCGGGAGGCGCCTACGAGCAGTACTTC. The encoded protein is CASSSDSFRLAGGAYEQYF. The V call is TRBV7-9, the J call TRBJ2-7; 11 positions agree with TRBD2. CDR1 is SEHNR and CDR2 is FQNEAQ in the germline V gene (reference sequence). V was pared by 4 bases and J by 2 bases, with 16 bases of the junction left unmatched. The CDR3 is 19 residues long.

In its sample, this clone was seen once. The J gene is TRBJ2-1, the V gene TRBV7-3; D perhaps matches TRBD2 (6 bases). Germline V CDR1 and CDR2: SGHTA, FQGTGA. The CDR3 extends over 15 amino acids. V shed 5 bases and J shed 2 bases, with 13 bases lying between them. In DNA form, the CDR3 reads TGTGCCAGCAGCCTCGGCGCTAGCGCCTACAATGAGCAGTTCTTC. Protein sequence: CASSLGASAYNEQFF. The full variable domain, completed using reference TRBV7-3 and TRBJ2-1, is GAGVSQTPSNKVTEKGKYVELRCDPISGHTALYWYRQSLGQGPEFLIYFQGTGAADDSGLPNDRFFAVRPEGSVSTLKIQRTERGDSAVYLCASSLGASAYNEQFFGPGTRLTVL.

The rearrangement uses TRBV7-9 and TRBJ1-2, with a possible D match to TRBD1 (5 bases). CDR1 is SEHNR and CDR2 is FQNEAQ in the germline V gene (reference sequence). The V end lost 1 base, the J end lost 9 bases, and 12 bases lay between the germline ends. The CDR3 is 13 amino acids. The CDR3 here is CASSLGVGRSYTF. DNA for the CDR3: TGTGCCAGCAGCTTAGGAGTGGGGCGCAGCTACACCTTC.

This chain links TRBV6-5 with TRBJ1-1; TRBD1 aligns across 8 bases. The CDR3 runs to 14 residues. Germline CDR1 and CDR2: MNHEY and SVGAGI. Germline trimming cut 6 bases from V and 4 bases from J; bases unmatched to any gene: 7. The CDR3 sequence is CASRPQGARTEAFF. CDR3 DNA: TGTGCCAGCAGGCCTCAGGGGGCTCGCACTGAAGCTTTCTTT.

V and J are TRBV4-2 and TRBJ2-7; D remains ambiguous. This CDR3 has 13 amino acids. V was trimmed by 4 bases and J by 6 bases, leaving 13 bases between them. From germline, CDR1 is LGHNA and CDR2 YNFKEQ. The CDR3: CASSPPPGTEQYF. DNA for the CDR3: TGTGCCAGCAGCCCCCCTCCAGGTACCGAGCAGTACTTC.

This rearrangement joins TRBV10-2 to TRBJ2-1, with TRBD2 matching over 14 bases. The CDR3 has 16 residues. Germline V gives CDR1 WSHSY, CDR2 SAAADI. V lost 6 bases and J lost 6; bases outside the gene matches: 7. CDR3 sequence: CASRDPGLAGGNEQFF. The CDR3 DNA follows: TGCGCCAGCAGGGACCCCGGACTAGCGGGAGGCAATGAGCAGTTCTTC.